This T cell receptor beta chain comes out of a study of blood T cell repertoires in COVID-19. Across the study: Sites in the United States, Italy and Spain provided acute and convalescent COVID-19 samples.

In the authors' workflow: Amplification with reference gene primers provided the estimates of nucleated cell counts. Only in-frame clones appear in the TCRdb table, and some are missing; sequencing was by immunoSEQ multiplex PCR. For V, J and clone size, that table is used; D and trimming come from the DNA. Of around 200,000 clones in the sample, more than 85% were seen once. Looked up from germline, CDR1 is MNHNS and CDR2 is SASEGT. Trimming took 5 bases from V and 1 from J, leaving 11 bases between them. The CDR3 is 14 amino acids. The receptor's source is a man aged 25-45 years with acute or convalescent COVID-19. This chain joins TRBV6-1 and TRBJ1-1; perhaps TRBD1 as D (6 bases). Sequenced input: peripheral blood. DNA for the CDR3: TGTGCCAGCAGTCACGACAGGCCGAACACTGAAGCTTTCTTT. Translation: CASSHDRPNTEAFF.